This entry lists 21 T cell receptor beta chains sequenced from one sample in a study of blood T cell repertoires in COVID-19. TCRdb's copy holds only in-frame clones and misses some; the assay was immunoSEQ multiplex PCR. The table shows about 150,000 clones, with approximately 80% occurring only once. Sequences were obtained from peripheral blood. The receptors were sampled from a woman aged 55-75 years with COVID-19, enrolled during active disease.

The chain's CDR3 is CASSVTGDSLNSPLHF. CDR3 coding DNA: TGTGCCAGCAGCGTGACAGGGGACTCCCTTAATTCACCCCTCCACTTT. The gene calls are TRBV9 and TRBJ1-6, with 8 bases aligning to TRBD1. The CDR3 is 16 amino acids. V shed 2 bases and J 6 bases; nucleotides not matched to a gene: 7. Germline-derived CDR1 and CDR2 are SGDLS and YYNGEE. Combining the CDR3 with reference TRBV9 and TRBJ1-6 gives the whole variable domain DSGVTQTPKHLITATGQRVTLRCSPRSGDLSVYWYQQSLDQGLQFLIQYYNGEERAKGNILERFSAQQFPDLHSELNLSSLELGDSALYFCASSVTGDSLNSPLHFGNGTRLTVT.

The chain uses TRBV9 and TRBJ1-4; 9 nucleotides line up with TRBD1. The germline V gene encodes CDR1 SGDLS and CDR2 YYNGEE. The CDR3 loop spans 15 amino acids. The V and J ends lost 2 bases and 8 bases, in that order; junction bases with no gene match: 7. The CDR3 is CASSVRGTGPEKLFF. The CDR3 nucleotides read TGTGCCAGCAGCGTTAGGGGGACAGGGCCCGAAAAACTGTTTTTT.

A few counts support this clone. V usage is TRBV3-1 (or the pseudogene TRBV3-2) and J usage is TRBJ2-3, with 8 bases aligning to TRBD1. The CDR3 is 15 residues long. From germline, CDR1 is LGHDT and CDR2 YNNKEL (reference sequence). Unmatched junction bases numbered 8, after V lost 1 base and J lost 8 bases. The CDR3 reads CASSQGTGLGRTQYF. The CDR3 nucleotides read TGTGCCAGCAGCCAAGGGACAGGGCTTGGTCGTACGCAGTATTTT.

The chain uses TRBV30 and TRBJ1-5; 9 bases match TRBD1. The V and J ends lost 5 bases and 4 bases, in that order; junction bases with no gene match: 3. The CDR3 consists of 13 residues. Germline V gene sequence: CDR1 GTSNPN, CDR2 SVGIG (reference sequence). This CDR3 reads CAWGTGPNQPQHF. Written as DNA, the CDR3 is TGTGCCTGGGGGACAGGGCCTAATCAGCCCCAGCATTTT. The full variable domain, with the rest looked up from reference TRBV30 and TRBJ1-5, is SQTIHQWPATLVQPVGSPLSLECTVEGTSNPNLYWYRQAAGRGLQLLFYSVGIGQISSEVPQNLSASRPQDRQFILSSKKLLLSDSGFYLCAWGTGPNQPQHFGDGTRLSIL.

This clone was recorded a few times. J is TRBJ2-2 and V is TRBV6-2 or TRBV6-3, with 10 bases fitting TRBD1. Unmatched junction bases numbered 10, after V lost 5 bases and J lost 7 bases. Germline CDR1 is MNHEY and CDR2 is SVGEGT. The CDR3 is 16 amino acids. Here the CDR3 DNA reads TGTGCCAGCAGTAAAGACAGGGGGCGCATCATCGGGGAGCTGTTTTTT. As protein: CASSKDRGRIIGELFF.

V is TRBV19 and J is TRBJ2-1; a weak D match, TRBD2 (6 bases). The CDR3 is 16 residues long. Between the trimmed V and J ends, which lost 4 bases and 7 bases, there was a span of 20 bases. Germline V gene sequence: CDR1 LNHDA, CDR2 SQIVND (reference sequence). As DNA, the CDR3 is TGTGCCAGTAGTAATCCGGGACTCCTCGAGGGGAATGAGCAGTTCTTC. Protein: CASSNPGLLEGNEQFF.

The chain has TRBV29-1 and TRBJ2-1; D perhaps matches TRBD1 (7 bases). This CDR3 contains 15 residues. Germline V gene lookup returns CDR1 SQVTM and CDR2 ANQGSEA. Trimming took 6 bases from V and 0 from J, leaving 15 bases between them. This CDR3 reads CSVSQGGSSYNEQFF. The CDR3 DNA follows: TGCAGCGTCTCCCAGGGGGGAAGCTCCTACAATGAGCAGTTCTTC.

CDR3 in DNA: TGTGCCAGCAGTTACTATGGGACAGGGGCTAACTATGGCTACACCTTC. The encoded protein is CASSYYGTGANYGYTF. The chain couples TRBV6-6 to TRBJ1-2; 10 bases map to TRBD1. With V trimmed by 1 base and J by 0 bases, 2 bases remained unmatched. Germline V gene lookup returns CDR1 MNHNY and CDR2 SVGAGI (reference sequence). The CDR3 loop spans 16 amino acids.

The rearrangement uses TRBV6-1 and TRBJ1-6; unclear D gene. The V and J ends lost 2 bases and 7 bases respectively, with 15 bases between them. Germline V gives CDR1 MNHNS, CDR2 SASEGT. The CDR3 runs to 16 residues. The DNA for the CDR3 is TGTGCCAGCAGTGAAACAGAGGGCAGACGAAATTCACCCCTCCACTTT. It is translated as CASSETEGRRNSPLHF.

The genes are TRBV30 and TRBJ2-3; 9 positions match TRBD1. V was clipped by 3 bases and J by 7 bases; unmatched bases: 8. The CDR3 loop spans 14 amino acids. Germline V gene data show CDR1 as GTSNPN and CDR2 as SVGIG (reference sequence). This CDR3 reads CAWRRRTGVYTQYF. The CDR3, as DNA: TGTGCCTGGAGGAGAAGGACAGGGGTGTATACGCAGTATTTT. Full variable domain (outside the CDR3, taken from reference TRBV30 and TRBJ2-3): SQTIHQWPATLVQPVGSPLSLECTVEGTSNPNLYWYRQAAGRGLQLLFYSVGIGQISSEVPQNLSASRPQDRQFILSSKKLLLSDSGFYLCAWRRRTGVYTQYFGPGTRLTVL.

V and J are TRBV27 and TRBJ2-1, with 8 bases fitting TRBD1. Germline V gene sequence: CDR1 MNHEY, CDR2 SMNVEV (reference sequence). This CDR3 spans 13 amino acids. V was pared by 6 bases and J by 5 bases, with 3 bases of the junction left unmatched. In nucleotides, the CDR3 is TGTGCCAGCAGGACACAGGGGGACAATGAGCAGTTCTTC. It translates to CASRTQGDNEQFF.

This chain connects TRBV24-1 to TRBJ2-1; 7 bases match TRBD1. The CDR3 is 14 amino acids. The germline V gene has CDR1 KGHDR and CDR2 SFDVKD. Trimming cost V 5 bases and J 13 bases; bases outside gene matches: 13. CDR3 in amino acids: CATSGPYEGAPQFF. Written as DNA, the CDR3 is TGTGCCACCAGTGGTCCATATGAGGGGGCCCCCCAGTTCTTC.

The chain is built from TRBV6-5 and TRBJ1-1; 8 bases fit TRBD1. After removal of 7 bases from V and 5 bases from J, the junction contained 9 bases not matched to a gene. Germline CDR1 and CDR2: MNHEY and SVGAGI. The CDR3 consists of 14 residues. The CDR3 DNA sequence: TGTGCCAGCATCCGGACAGGGAGTGAAACTGAAGCTTTCTTT. Protein: CASIRTGSETEAFF.

This clone was seen many times. The J gene is TRBJ1-3, the V gene TRBV5-1; D gene uncertain. The CDR3 is made up of 15 amino acids. CDR1 SGHRS and CDR2 YFSETQ come from the germline V gene. Trimming left V 0 bases short and J 2 bases short, with 9 bases between. The CDR3 loop is CASSLVPEPGNTIYF. The CDR3 DNA sequence: TGCGCCAGCAGCTTGGTCCCAGAACCTGGAAACACCATATATTTT.

This rearrangement joins TRBV10-1 to TRBJ1-1, with a weak D call TRBD1 (6 bases). The CDR3 consists of 15 residues. Germline assignment: CDR1 WNHNN and CDR2 SYGVQD (reference sequence). Trimming took off 3 bases at V and 7 bases at J, with 18 bases between the two ends. The CDR3 region is CASSESGGAHVEAFF. CDR3 DNA sequence: TGCGCCAGCAGTGAAAGTGGGGGGGCGCATGTTGAAGCTTTCTTT.

This chain connects TRBV11-1 to TRBJ1-6, with 10 bases fitting TRBD1. Germline V gene data show CDR1 as SGHAT and CDR2 as FQDESV (reference sequence). The CDR3 has 14 amino acids. V trimming: 4 bases; J trimming: 10 bases; junction bases outside the gene matches: 4. The CDR3 region is CASSWDRGGSPLHF. For the CDR3, the DNA is TGTGCCAGCAGCTGGGACAGGGGTGGCTCACCCCTCCACTTT.

The chain has TRBV5-8 and TRBJ1-1; D is uncertain. The CDR3 runs to 16 residues. Germline V CDR1 and CDR2: SGHTS, YDEGEE. Deletions cut 6 bases from V and 0 bases from J, with 18 bases between. CDR3 bases: TGTGCCAGCATGCGTCTACAGCCCCTCATGAACACTGAAGCTTTCTTT. The encoded protein is CASMRLQPLMNTEAFF.

This clone turned up a few times. The V gene is TRBV2, the J gene TRBJ2-1, with D possibly matching TRBD2 (6 bases). V dropped 4 bases and J dropped 1 base, with 14 bases sitting between them. In germline, CDR1 is SNHLY, CDR2 FYNNEI. The CDR3 covers 16 residues. DNA for the CDR3: TGTGCCAGCAGTGTGGGGCGGGGCTCATCCTACAATGAGCAGTTCTTC. This codes for CASSVGRGSSYNEQFF.

V usage is TRBV23-1 and J usage is TRBJ1-2; 9 bases are shared with TRBD1. TRBV23-1 is annotated as an ORF whose role is uncertain. V lost 4 bases to trimming and J lost 3 bases; unmatched junction nucleotides: 12. The CDR3 loop spans 17 amino acids. CDR3 amino acids: CASSPVGTGLTYYGYTF. CDR3 DNA sequence: TGCGCCAGCAGTCCCGTGGGGACAGGGTTAACTTACTATGGCTACACCTTC.

The chain employs TRBV6-5 and TRBJ2-1; D perhaps matches TRBD2 (6 bases). V was shortened by 11 bases and J by 7 bases, with 21 bases between the two germline ends. Germline assignment: CDR1 MNHEY and CDR2 SVGAGI. The CDR3 spans 14 residues. The CDR3 DNA sequence: TGTGCCGGTACACCCGGGAGAGAACATAATGAGCAGTTCTTC. It specifies CAGTPGREHNEQFF.

This clone was counted between two and nine times. The rearrangement joins TRBV7-8 to TRBJ1-1; TRBD1 matches at 9 bases. V shed 5 bases and J 3 bases; nucleotides not matched to a gene: 4. The CDR3 length is 14 residues. Germline V gene lookup returns CDR1 SGHVS and CDR2 FQNEAQ. In DNA, the CDR3 is TGTGCCAGCAGCGCCAGGACAGGGGACACTGAAGCTTTCTTT. Residues: CASSARTGDTEAFF. The full variable domain, rest sourced from reference TRBV7-8 and TRBJ1-1, is GAGVSQSPRYKVAKRGQDVALRCDPISGHVSLFWYQQALGQGPEFLTYFQNEAQLDKSGLPSDRFFAERPEGSVSTLKIQRTQQEDSAVYLCASSARTGDTEAFFGQGTRLTVV.